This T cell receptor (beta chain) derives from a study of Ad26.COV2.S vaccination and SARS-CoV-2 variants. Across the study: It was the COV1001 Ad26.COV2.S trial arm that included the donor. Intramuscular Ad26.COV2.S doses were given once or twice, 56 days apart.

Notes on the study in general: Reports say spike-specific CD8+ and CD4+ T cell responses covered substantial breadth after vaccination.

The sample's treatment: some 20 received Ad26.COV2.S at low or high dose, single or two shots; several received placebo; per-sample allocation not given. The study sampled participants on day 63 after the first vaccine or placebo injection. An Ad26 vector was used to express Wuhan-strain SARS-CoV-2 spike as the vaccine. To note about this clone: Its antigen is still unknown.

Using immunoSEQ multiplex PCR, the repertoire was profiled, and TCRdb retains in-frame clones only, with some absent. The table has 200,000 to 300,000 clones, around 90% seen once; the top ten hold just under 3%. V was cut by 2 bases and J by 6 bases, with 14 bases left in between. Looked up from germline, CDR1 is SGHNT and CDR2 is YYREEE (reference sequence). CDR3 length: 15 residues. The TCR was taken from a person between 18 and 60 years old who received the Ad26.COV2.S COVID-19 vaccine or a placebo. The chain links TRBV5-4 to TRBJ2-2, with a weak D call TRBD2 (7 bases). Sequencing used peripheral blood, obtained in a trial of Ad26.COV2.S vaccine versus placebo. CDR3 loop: CASSLGGARAGELFF. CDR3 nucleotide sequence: TGTGCCAGCAGCTTAGGGGGGGCGCGTGCCGGGGAGCTGTTTTTT. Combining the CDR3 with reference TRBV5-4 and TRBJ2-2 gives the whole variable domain ETGVTQSPTHLIKTRGQQVTLRCSSQSGHNTVSWYQQALGQGPQFIFQYYREEENGRGNFPPRFSGLQFPNYSSELNVNALELDDSALYLCASSLGGARAGELFFGEGSRLTVL.